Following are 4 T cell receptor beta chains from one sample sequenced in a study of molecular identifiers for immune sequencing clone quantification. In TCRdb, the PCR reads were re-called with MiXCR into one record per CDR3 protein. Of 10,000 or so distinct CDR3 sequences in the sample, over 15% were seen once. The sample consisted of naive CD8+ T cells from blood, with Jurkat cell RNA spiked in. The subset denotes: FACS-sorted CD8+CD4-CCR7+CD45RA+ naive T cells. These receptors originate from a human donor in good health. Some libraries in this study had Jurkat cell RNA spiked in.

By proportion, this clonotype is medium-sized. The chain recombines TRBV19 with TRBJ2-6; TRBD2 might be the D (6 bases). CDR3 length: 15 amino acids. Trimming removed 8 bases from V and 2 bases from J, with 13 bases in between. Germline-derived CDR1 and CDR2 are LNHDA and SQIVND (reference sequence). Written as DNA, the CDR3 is TGTGCCAGTGAAGGTTGGACTACTGGGGCCAACGTCCTGACTTTC. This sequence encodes CASEGWTTGANVLTF.

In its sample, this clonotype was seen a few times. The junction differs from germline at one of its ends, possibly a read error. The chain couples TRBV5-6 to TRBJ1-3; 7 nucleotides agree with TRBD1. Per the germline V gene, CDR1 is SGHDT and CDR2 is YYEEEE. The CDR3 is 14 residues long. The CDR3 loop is CASSLRDRGTTIYF. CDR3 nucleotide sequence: TGTGCCAGCAGCCTCCGGGACAGAGGAACCACCATATATTTT.

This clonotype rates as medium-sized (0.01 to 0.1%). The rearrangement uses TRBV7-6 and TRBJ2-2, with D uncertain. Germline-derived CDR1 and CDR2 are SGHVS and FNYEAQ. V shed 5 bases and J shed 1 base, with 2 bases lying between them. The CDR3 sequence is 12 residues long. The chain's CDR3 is CASSLNTGELFF. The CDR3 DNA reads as TGTGCCAGCAGCCTGAACACCGGGGAGCTGTTTTTT.

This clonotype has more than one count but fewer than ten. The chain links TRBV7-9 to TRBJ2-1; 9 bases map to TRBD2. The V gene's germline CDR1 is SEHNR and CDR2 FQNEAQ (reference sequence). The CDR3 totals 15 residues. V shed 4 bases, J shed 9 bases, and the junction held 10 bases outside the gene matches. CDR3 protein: CASSSELKAGGEQFF. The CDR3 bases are TGTGCCAGCAGCTCAGAGCTGAAAGCGGGAGGTGAGCAGTTCTTC.